What follows is one TCR beta chain and its context. This sample stems from a study of blood T cell repertoires in COVID-19. Germline values: CDR1 LNHDA, CDR2 SQIVND (reference sequence). After removal of 5 bases from V and 2 bases from J, the junction contained 14 bases not matched to a gene. The CDR3 has 17 residues. The repertoire was sequenced with immunoSEQ multiplex PCR; TCRdb's copy has only in-frame clones and lacks some. The table has about 240,000 clones, about 90% seen once. The specimen was peripheral blood. The TCR originated in a man between 60 and 70 years old who had recovered from COVID-19. The chain recombines TRBV19 with TRBJ1-2; 7 positions match TRBD1. The CDR3 DNA reads TGTGCCAGTAGTCCCCCTCGAGGGGACAGTACAAACTATGGCTACACCTTC. This codes for CASSPPRGDSTNYGYTF.